The 32 T cell receptor beta chains given below trace back to one sample, sequenced in a study of T-cell memory formation after mild COVID-19 (dated by TCRdb to the early 2020s). Library preparation used 5' RACE. These reads were obtained on an Illumina NovaSeq 6000. The public reads were reanalyzed by TCRdb: fastp trimming at Q25, MiXCR alignment, in-frame beta chains only. Rows with a matching CDR3 protein are joined into one entry that keeps the most common DNA and genes. Here the sample has 430,000 or so distinct CDR3 sequences; roughly 25% occur a single time. The ten largest clonotypes hold 9.5% to 15% of the sample. Input material: PBMCs or a T cell subset sorted from them (not recorded which). Source of these receptors: an adult woman who had mild COVID-19 (a few samples of this study predate the infection). The sample titles of this study are shuffled in the database, so cell type and time point are left out; the donor was told from shared clones.

The CDR3 coding sequence is TGTGCCTGGAAGGGACTTCCCCCCTACGAGCAGTACTTC. It translates to CAWKGLPPYEQYF. This chain uses TRBV30 with TRBJ2-7; D perhaps matches TRBD2 (6 bases). The germline V gene has CDR1 GTSNPN and CDR2 SVGIG (reference sequence). This CDR3 is built from 13 residues. V gave up 4 bases and J gave up 2 bases, with 12 bases separating them.

This clonotype was detected only a few times. This chain connects TRBV7-6 to TRBJ2-3; TRBD1 agrees at 10 bases. This CDR3 has 14 residues. Germline assignment: CDR1 SGHVS and CDR2 FNYEAQ. V was pared by 6 bases and J by 5 bases, with 5 bases of the junction left unmatched. CDR3 region: CASRSGQGRDTQYF. The CDR3, as DNA: TGTGCCAGCAGGTCGGGACAGGGGAGAGATACGCAGTATTTT. Complete variable domain (other parts from reference TRBV7-6 and TRBJ2-3): GAGVSQSPRYKVTKRGQDVALRCDPISGHVSLYWYRQALGQGPEFLTYFNYEAQQDKSGLPNDRFSAERPEGSISTLTIQRTEQRDSAMYRCASRSGQGRDTQYFGPGTRLTVL.

The sample holds a few counts of this clonotype. The chain joins TRBV12-3 or TRBV12-4 to TRBJ1-2, with TRBD1 as a possible D gene (5 bases). CDR3 length equals 15 residues. V was shortened by 4 bases and J by 2 bases, with 14 bases between the two germline ends. DNA for the CDR3: TGTGCCAGCAGTTCCCGGGCAGGGAAAAACTATGGCTACACCTTC. Translation: CASSSRAGKNYGYTF.

The chain has TRBV12-3 or TRBV12-4 and TRBJ1-5, with a tentative D call TRBD1 (6 bases). CDR3 size: 15 residues. The V end was cut by 3 bases, the J end by 7 bases, with 16 bases between. CDR3 DNA: TGTGCCAGCAGTTTCGTACAGGGCCGTAGGCAGCCCCAGCATTTT. Amino acids: CASSFVQGRRQPQHF.

The chain is built from TRBV12-3 or TRBV12-4 and TRBJ2-5, with D possibly TRBD2 on 5 matching bases. The CDR3 covers 14 residues. V gave up 2 bases and J gave up 3 bases, with 10 bases separating them. CDR3 region: CASSLRMGEETQYF. Written as DNA, the CDR3 is TGTGCCAGCAGTTTACGTATGGGAGAAGAGACCCAGTACTTC.

This clonotype was seen a few times. The CDR3 is CASSRGQSSTEAFF. For the CDR3, the DNA is TGTGCCAGCAGCCGGGGACAGTCGAGCACTGAAGCTTTCTTT. The chain employs TRBV7-3 and TRBJ1-1; 7 nucleotides line up with TRBD1. The CDR3 is 14 amino acids. CDR1 is SGHTA, CDR2 FQGTGA, per germline. The V and J ends lost 5 bases and 4 bases, in that order; junction bases with no gene match: 7.

This clonotype came up a few times. V is TRBV6-6 and J is TRBJ1-1, with D possibly matching TRBD1 (5 bases). V lost 11 bases to trimming and J lost 1 base, with 17 bases between them. The CDR3 consists of 14 residues. CDR1 is MNHNY, CDR2 SVGAGI, per germline (reference sequence). CDR3: CAGRTQGGNTEAFF. DNA for the CDR3: TGTGCCGGCCGAACCCAGGGTGGGAACACTGAAGCTTTCTTT.

The chain combines TRBV12-3 or TRBV12-4 with TRBJ2-2; 8 nucleotides match TRBD2. The J segment lost 3 bases and the V segment lost 7 bases, leaving 13 bases of the junction unmatched. The CDR3 spans 17 residues. CDR3 in amino acids: CASTEESGSRYTGELFF. The CDR3 DNA reads TGTGCCAGCACCGAAGAAAGCGGGAGTAGGTACACCGGGGAGCTGTTTTTT.

The V and J genes are TRBV20-1 and TRBJ2-1, with TRBD2 matching 10 bases. Per the germline V gene, CDR1 is DFQATT and CDR2 is SNEGSKA (reference sequence). Unmatched junction bases numbered 5, after V lost 2 bases and J lost 7 bases. The CDR3 length is 14 residues. CDR3 amino acids: CSARFSGRGNEQFF. In nucleotides, the CDR3 is TGCAGTGCTAGATTCAGCGGGAGGGGGAATGAGCAGTTCTTC.

The rearrangement joins TRBV5-4 to TRBJ2-7; D gene unclear. V lost 0 bases and J 5 bases, leaving 9 bases between the germline ends. The CDR3 consists of 13 residues. Germline CDR1 is SGHNT and CDR2 is YYREEE (reference sequence). This chain's CDR3 is CASSLDFSDEQYF. The CDR3 coding sequence is TGTGCCAGCAGCTTGGACTTCTCGGACGAGCAGTACTTC.

This chain uses TRBV5-1 with TRBJ2-7; D might be TRBD2 (5 bases). The CDR3 spans 17 residues. Looked up from germline, CDR1 is SGHRS and CDR2 is YFSETQ. V lost 0 bases and J 7 bases, leaving 23 bases between the germline ends. CDR3 loop: CASSLVTIIGKESEQYF. The CDR3 DNA reads as TGCGCCAGCAGCTTGGTTACTATTATCGGGAAGGAGTCTGAGCAGTACTTC.

The CDR3 DNA reads as TGTGCCAGCAGTGATCCGGGACAGGGTCAGGGCGAGCAGTACTTC. It specifies CASSDPGQGQGEQYF. The chain employs TRBV2 and TRBJ2-7; 9 nucleotides align to TRBD1. The CDR3 covers 15 residues. Germline V gene data show CDR1 as SNHLY and CDR2 as FYNNEI. V was clipped by 3 bases and J by 6 bases; unmatched bases: 9. Together with reference TRBV2 and TRBJ2-7, the CDR3 gives the full variable domain: EPEVTQTPSHQVTQMGQEVILRCVPISNHLYFYWYRQILGQKVEFLVSFYNNEISEKSEIFDDQFSVERPDGSNFTLKIRSTKLEDSAMYFCASSDPGQGQGEQYFGPGTRLTVT.

The J gene is TRBJ1-6, the V gene TRBV18, with D perhaps TRBD1 (6 bases). V lost 7 bases and J 5 bases, leaving 9 bases between the germline ends. Germline CDR1 KGHSH, CDR2 LQKENI. The CDR3 sequence is 13 residues long. This CDR3 is CASYRDNNSPLHF. CDR3 coding DNA: TGTGCCAGCTACCGGGACAATAATTCACCCCTCCACTTT.

The chain employs TRBV11-2 and TRBJ2-2, with TRBD2 identical over 11 bases. The germline V gene has CDR1 SGHAT and CDR2 FQNNGV. The CDR3 sequence is 16 residues long. The J segment lost 3 bases and the V segment lost 6 bases, leaving 6 bases of the junction unmatched. CDR3 sequence: CASSQGLAAYTGELFF. The CDR3 DNA reads as TGTGCCAGCAGTCAGGGACTAGCGGCTTACACCGGGGAGCTGTTTTTT.

V gene TRBV7-9 combines with J gene TRBJ2-7, with 9 bases matching TRBD1. This CDR3 has 15 residues. Germline CDR1 is SEHNR and CDR2 is FQNEAQ (reference sequence). Losses at the gene ends were 5 bases for V and 2 bases for J; bases not matched to a gene: 7. The CDR3 reads CASSPRDRVTYEQYF. CDR3 DNA: TGTGCCAGCAGCCCCCGGGACAGGGTAACCTACGAGCAGTACTTC.

This clonotype has ten or more counts. The J gene is TRBJ1-5, the V gene TRBV5-1; D not resolved. CDR3 size: 13 residues. The germline V and J ends were trimmed by 4 bases and 3 bases, with 8 bases remaining between them. Germline assignment: CDR1 SGHRS and CDR2 YFSETQ. CDR3 sequence: CASSVGDNQPQHF. The CDR3 DNA reads TGCGCCAGCAGCGTGGGTGACAATCAGCCCCAGCATTTT.

This clonotype was found a few times. The CDR3 region has the DNA TGTGCCAGCAGCTTTGTAGGACAGCCTTATGGCTACACCTTC. It specifies CASSFVGQPYGYTF. This chain uses TRBV7-2 with TRBJ1-2, with TRBD1 as a possible D gene (6 bases). Per germline, CDR1 SGHTA and CDR2 FQGNSA. V was trimmed by 3 bases and J by 5 bases, leaving 13 bases between them. The CDR3 has 14 amino acids. Looking up the rest from reference TRBV7-2 and TRBJ1-2 gives the full variable domain: GAGVSQSPSNKVTEKGKDVELRCDPISGHTALYWYRQSLGQGLEFLIYFQGNSAPDKSGLPSDRFSAERTGGSVSTLTIQRTQQEDSAVYLCASSFVGQPYGYTFGSGTRLTVV.

The chain couples TRBV7-9 to TRBJ2-3; 8 bases are shared with TRBD1. There are 17 residues in the CDR3. The V segment lost 1 base and the J segment 0 bases; nucleotides outside the gene matches: 6. The germline V gene encodes CDR1 SEHNR and CDR2 FQNEAQ (reference sequence). CDR3 DNA: TGTGCCAGCAGCTTAGAGTATGGGGACAGGAGCACAGATACGCAGTATTTT. Residues: CASSLEYGDRSTDTQYF.

This sequence joins TRBV4-1 and TRBJ1-1; D is perhaps TRBD1 (5 bases). The CDR3 is made up of 14 amino acids. V shed 6 bases and J shed 0 bases, with 11 bases lying between them. Looked up from germline, CDR1 is MGHRA and CDR2 is YSYEKL. CDR3 loop: CASRPGAMNTEAFF. In DNA form, the CDR3 reads TGCGCCAGCAGACCCGGGGCCATGAACACTGAAGCTTTCTTT.

The table lists this clonotype with a few counts. The CDR3 region is CSARGAGLGLGEQFF. The CDR3 coding sequence is TGCAGTGCTAGAGGAGCGGGACTAGGACTTGGTGAGCAGTTCTTC. The chain employs TRBV20-1 and TRBJ2-1; 8 nucleotides match TRBD2. Unmatched junction bases numbered 11, after V lost 1 base and J lost 9 bases. The CDR3 length is 15 residues. Germline CDR1 is DFQATT and CDR2 is SNEGSKA (reference sequence).

This chain connects TRBV19 to TRBJ2-3; D unresolved. Per germline, CDR1 LNHDA and CDR2 SQIVND (reference sequence). The CDR3 sequence is 15 residues long. The ends were cut back, 0 bases at V and 2 bases at J, with 9 bases in the middle. CDR3 bases: TGTGCCAGTAGTATAGATGTAGCAGCCACAGATACGCAGTATTTT. Encoded protein: CASSIDVAATDTQYF.

The gene calls are TRBV7-9 and TRBJ2-5; D is possibly TRBD2 (5 bases). The CDR3 totals 15 residues. Trimming pared 3 bases from V and 2 bases from J, leaving 13 bases between. Germline loops: CDR1 SEHNR, CDR2 FQNEAQ (reference sequence). The DNA of the CDR3 is TGTGCCAGCAGCTTGGCGGGCGCGCCGCAAGAGACCCAGTACTTC. It yields the protein CASSLAGAPQETQYF.

This clonotype has just a few counts. The gene calls are TRBV15 and TRBJ2-7; 10 bases are a match to TRBD2. Per germline, CDR1 LNHNV and CDR2 YYDKDF (reference sequence). V was pared by 2 bases and J by 7 bases, with 8 bases of the junction left unmatched. This CDR3 region has 15 residues. CDR3 in DNA: TGTGCCACCAGCAGACTAGCGGGAGTTCCTGGGGAGCAGTACTTC. The encoded protein is CATSRLAGVPGEQYF.

This clonotype was seen only a few times. The chain joins TRBV6-6 to TRBJ2-7; the match to TRBD2 covers 15 bases. This CDR3 contains 15 residues. Germline values: CDR1 MNHNY, CDR2 SVGAGI (reference sequence). J lost 4 bases, V lost 5 bases, and 3 bases had no gene match. The CDR3 nucleotides read TGTGCCAGCAGTGGTGGGACTAGCGGGGGGTACGAGCAGTACTTC. This translates into CASSGGTSGGYEQYF.

This clonotype was picked up a small number of times. The chain joins TRBV5-1 to TRBJ2-3; D ambiguous. V lost 3 bases and J lost 0, with 11 bases in between. The CDR3 sequence is 15 residues long. CDR1 is SGHRS, CDR2 YFSETQ, per germline. The CDR3 bases are TGCGCCAGCAGCTATTACCATCCTAGCACAGATACGCAGTATTTT. The encoded protein is CASSYYHPSTDTQYF.

This clonotype was picked up a small number of times. The CDR3 region has the DNA TGTGCAGGGGGGGGAGAGAAGGGTACCGGTGAAGCTTTCTTT. Amino acids: CAGGGEKGTGEAFF. This chain uses TRBV6-5 with TRBJ1-1, with TRBD1 as a possible D gene (6 bases). Germline V gene lookup returns CDR1 MNHEY and CDR2 SVGAGI. The CDR3 extends over 14 amino acids.

This chain connects TRBV29-1 to TRBJ2-1; D gene unclear. The CDR3 is 11 residues long. V was clipped by 7 bases and J by 9 bases, with 13 bases between them. CDR1 and CDR2 (germline): SQVTM, ANQGSEA. Here the CDR3 DNA reads TGCAGCGGAAGACTTGGGATTGAGCAGTTCTTC. Residues: CSGRLGIEQFF.

The rearrangement links TRBV29-1 to TRBJ2-7; perhaps TRBD1 as D (6 bases). This CDR3 comprises 14 residues. Germline assignment: CDR1 SQVTM and CDR2 ANQGSEA. Trimming removed 5 bases from V and 0 bases from J, with 14 bases in between. DNA of the CDR3: TGCAGCGTTAAAAGACAGGAAAACTCCTACGAGCAGTACTTC. This gives the protein CSVKRQENSYEQYF.

In its sample, this clonotype was seen a few times. The chain employs TRBV3-1 and TRBJ2-7; 7 bases line up with TRBD1. With 3 bases clipped from V and 1 base from J, the junction kept 3 bases outside the gene matches. This CDR3 contains 14 residues. Per the germline V gene, CDR1 is LGHDT and CDR2 is YNNKEL (reference sequence). Here the CDR3 DNA reads TGTGCCAGCAGCCACCGACAGGGTTCCTACGAGCAGTACTTC. It translates to CASSHRQGSYEQYF.

This clonotype was observed a handful of times. The chain recombines TRBV6-2 or TRBV6-3 with TRBJ2-7; 8 nucleotides agree with TRBD2. Trimming at V came to 6 bases and at J to 3 bases, leaving 16 bases not matched to a gene. Germline V gene sequence: CDR1 MNHEY, CDR2 SVGEGT. The CDR3 is 17 residues long. The CDR3 bases are TGTGCCAGCAGCAAAACGCTACAAGCGGGAGAGATCTACGAGCAGTACTTC. This codes for CASSKTLQAGEIYEQYF.

This clonotype occurred a few times. The chain links TRBV15 to TRBJ2-7, with a possible D match to TRBD1 (6 bases). Trimming pared 1 base from V and 2 bases from J, leaving 9 bases between. The CDR3 extends over 14 amino acids. The V gene's germline CDR1 is LNHNV and CDR2 YYDKDF (reference sequence). The CDR3 here is CATSRGPGAYEQYF. For the CDR3, the DNA is TGTGCCACCAGCAGAGGCCCAGGGGCCTACGAGCAGTACTTC. Supplemented by reference TRBV15 and TRBJ2-7, the full variable domain reads DAMVIQNPRYQVTQFGKPVTLSCSQTLNHNVMYWYQQKSSQAPKLLFHYYDKDFNNEADTPDNFQSRRPNTSFCFLDIRSPGLGDTAMYLCATSRGPGAYEQYFGPGTRLTVT.

The rearrangement links TRBV29-1 to TRBJ2-2; D not resolved. Trimming removed 2 bases from V and 0 bases from J, with 10 bases in between. Germline CDR1 SQVTM, CDR2 ANQGSEA. There are 15 residues in the CDR3. Here the CDR3 reads CSVELGTANTGELFF. In DNA form, the CDR3 reads TGCAGCGTTGAACTGGGAACTGCGAACACCGGGGAGCTGTTTTTT.